The 26 T cell receptor beta chains in this list originate from one sample, sequenced in a study of cytomegalovirus exposure and HLA in healthy donors. Primers: 60 Vbeta forward and 13 Jbeta reverse. Data came from immunoSEQ multiplex PCR; TCRdb stores just in-frame clones and leaves some out. The table lists 100,000 to 150,000 clones, approximately 75% of them singletons. Material for sequencing was PBMCs. All receptors come from a woman aged 45-59 years in good health and CMV-seronegative.

The chain joins TRBV6-5 to TRBJ2-3, with D perhaps matching TRBD2 (6 bases). The CDR3 extends over 15 amino acids. Deletions cut 4 bases from V and 0 bases from J, with 11 bases between. Germline CDR1 MNHEY, CDR2 SVGAGI. The CDR3 sequence is CASSLDYRSTDTQYF. The DNA for the CDR3 is TGTGCCAGCAGTTTGGACTACCGAAGCACAGATACGCAGTATTTT.

The CDR3 reads CASSKTQVSGYTF. The DNA for the CDR3 is TGTGCCAGCAGCAAAACTCAGGTATCTGGCTACACCTTC. This chain joins TRBV13 and TRBJ1-2; D not certain. The CDR3 is 13 residues long. V lost 5 bases, J lost 7 bases, and 14 bases lay in between. From germline, CDR1 is PRHDT and CDR2 FYEKMQ (reference sequence).

The gene calls are TRBV19 and TRBJ2-1; 9 bases align to TRBD2. J was trimmed by 6 bases and V by 5 bases; bases with no gene match: 8. CDR1 is LNHDA and CDR2 is SQIVND in the germline V gene (reference sequence). The length of the CDR3 is 15 residues. CDR3 amino acids: CASSRLAEGFNEQFF. The CDR3 bases are TGTGCCAGTAGTCGACTAGCGGAAGGATTCAATGAGCAGTTCTTC. The variable domain in full, completed from reference TRBV19 and TRBJ2-1, reads DGGITQSPKYLFRKEGQNVTLSCEQNLNHDAMYWYRQDPGQGLRLIYYSQIVNDFQKGDIAEGYSVSREKKESFPLTVTSAQKNPTAFYLCASSRLAEGFNEQFFGPGTRLTVL.

This clone occurred a few times. This chain joins TRBV6-1 and TRBJ2-7, with 10 bases matching TRBD2. CDR1 and CDR2 (germline): MNHNS, SASEGT. The CDR3 has 13 amino acids. V was clipped by 7 bases and J by 3 bases; unmatched bases: 3. The DNA of the CDR3 is TGTGCCAGCACCCGGACTAGCGGCTACGAGCAGTACTTC. Protein: CASTRTSGYEQYF.

Comment on this clone: Other DNA sequences in this sample translate to the same CDR3. The gene calls are TRBV7-2 and TRBJ2-7; TRBD2 matches at 7 bases. From germline, CDR1 is SGHTA and CDR2 FQGNSA. This CDR3 comprises 14 residues. V lost 2 bases to trimming and J lost 2 bases; unmatched junction nucleotides: 3. The CDR3 region is CASSLLAGAYEQYF. The CDR3 region has the DNA TGTGCCAGCAGCTTACTGGCGGGGGCCTACGAGCAGTACTTC.

The DNA of the CDR3 is TGTGCCAGCGGGGAGACAGGGTTCGGAGAGACCCAGTACTTC. Residues: CASGETGFGETQYF. This rearrangement joins TRBV6-1 to TRBJ2-5; 7 nucleotides line up with TRBD1. The CDR3 is 14 amino acids. The V gene's germline CDR1 is MNHNS and CDR2 SASEGT. After removal of 8 bases from V and 4 bases from J, the junction contained 10 bases not matched to a gene.

V gene TRBV5-1 combines with J gene TRBJ2-5, with 7 bases lining up with TRBD2. This CDR3 has 16 residues. CDR1 is SGHRS and CDR2 is YFSETQ in the germline V gene. With V trimmed by 0 bases and J by 4 bases, 9 bases remained unmatched. In DNA form, the CDR3 reads TGCGCCAGCAGCTTGGGGGAAAGGGTAGCGGGAGAGACCCAGTACTTC. It encodes CASSLGERVAGETQYF.

The chain is built from TRBV28 and TRBJ2-7; 9 positions agree with TRBD2. V lost 8 bases, J lost 0 bases, and 11 bases stayed unmatched. The V gene's germline CDR1 is MDHEN and CDR2 SYDVKM. The CDR3 is 16 residues long. CDR3 in amino acids: CASGTSPEVFSYEQYF. Here the CDR3 DNA reads TGTGCCAGCGGGACTAGCCCCGAGGTTTTCTCCTACGAGCAGTACTTC.

The rearrangement uses TRBV30 and TRBJ2-1, with D tentatively TRBD1 (6 bases). Germline lookup yields CDR1 GTSNPN and CDR2 SVGIG (reference sequence). This CDR3 region has 15 residues. V lost 0 bases and J 3 bases, leaving 12 bases between the germline ends. The CDR3 sequence is CAWSVGQGFYNEQFF. CDR3 nucleotide sequence: TGTGCCTGGAGTGTGGGGCAGGGGTTCTACAATGAGCAGTTCTTC.

A few counts support this clone. This sequence joins TRBV7-2 and TRBJ1-1; tentatively, D is TRBD1 (5 bases). Germline CDR1 SGHTA, CDR2 FQGNSA. With 3 bases removed from V and 4 bases from J, the gap between germline ends came to 9 bases. There are 13 residues in the CDR3. The CDR3 sequence is CASSFPGGTEAFF. CDR3 nucleotide sequence: TGTGCCAGCAGCTTCCCCGGGGGCACTGAAGCTTTCTTT.

This clone was counted between two and nine times. The chain uses TRBV30 and TRBJ2-7; 8 bases fit TRBD2. Germline trimming cut 0 bases from V and 3 bases from J; bases unmatched to any gene: 16. This CDR3 spans 18 amino acids. Germline V gives CDR1 GTSNPN, CDR2 SVGIG (reference sequence). The CDR3 DNA sequence: TGTGCCTGGAGTGTACTTCCTCCTCCGGGTAGCGGGATCTACGAGCAGTACTTC. Protein product: CAWSVLPPPGSGIYEQYF. The complete variable domain, with remaining parts taken from reference TRBV30 and TRBJ2-7, reads SQTIHQWPATLVQPVGSPLSLECTVEGTSNPNLYWYRQAAGRGLQLLFYSVGIGQISSEVPQNLSASRPQDRQFILSSKKLLLSDSGFYLCAWSVLPPPGSGIYEQYFGPGTRLTVT.

This chain links TRBV6-1 with TRBJ2-7; 8 bases are a match to TRBD1. V trimming: 5 bases; J trimming: 4 bases; junction bases outside the gene matches: 1. Germline CDR1 MNHNS, CDR2 SASEGT. This CDR3 has 12 amino acids. CDR3 nucleotide sequence: TGTGCCAGCAGTAGGGACAGGTACGAGCAGTACTTC. Amino acid sequence: CASSRDRYEQYF.

This clone was recorded once. The chain has TRBV7-2 and TRBJ2-3; 10 bases are shared with TRBD2. Losses at the gene ends were 3 bases for V and 4 bases for J; bases not matched to a gene: 10. The CDR3 length is 17 residues. Germline assignment: CDR1 SGHTA and CDR2 FQGNSA. CDR3 coding DNA: TGTGCCAGCAGCTTTACGGCTAGCGGGAGTGGGGCAGATACGCAGTATTTT. Its translation is CASSFTASGSGADTQYF.

The V gene is TRBV7-2, the J gene TRBJ1-2; TRBD1 agrees at 9 bases. CDR1 SGHTA and CDR2 FQGNSA come from the germline V gene. V dropped 4 bases and J dropped 3; count of bases not matched to a gene: 0. There are 13 residues in the CDR3. CDR3 DNA: TGTGCCAGCAGCTGGACAGGGGACTATGGCTACACCTTC. Its protein product is CASSWTGDYGYTF.

This clone has only a few counts. The J gene is TRBJ2-2, the V gene TRBV7-3; D is undetermined. Deletions cut 1 base from V and 3 bases from J, with 6 bases between. Germline-derived CDR1 and CDR2 are SGHTA and FQGTGA. The CDR3 runs 14 residues. The CDR3 protein is CASSLSRDTGELFF. CDR3 nucleotides: TGTGCCAGCAGCTTAAGCCGAGACACCGGGGAGCTGTTTTTT.

The V gene is TRBV6-6, the J gene TRBJ2-2; the D is unclear. V was cut by 0 bases and J by 4 bases, with 3 bases left in between. Germline assignment: CDR1 MNHNY and CDR2 SVGAGI (reference sequence). The CDR3 contains 13 residues. This CDR3 is CASSYSSTGELFF. The CDR3 bases are TGTGCCAGCAGTTACTCGAGCACCGGGGAGCTGTTTTTT.

The CDR3 DNA reads TGTGCCAGCAGCCCGTGGACTAGCGGTAAAGCCCTCAATGAGCAGTTCTTC. Its protein is CASSPWTSGKALNEQFF. V is TRBV7-9 and J is TRBJ2-1; 10 bases line up with TRBD2. There are 17 residues in the CDR3. Germline CDR1 and CDR2: SEHNR and FQNEAQ (reference sequence). V was pared by 5 bases and J by 6 bases, with 13 bases of the junction left unmatched.

The V and J genes are TRBV2 and TRBJ2-7, with D perhaps TRBD1 (6 bases). CDR1 SNHLY and CDR2 FYNNEI come from the germline V gene. The CDR3 runs to 13 residues. V was pared by 5 bases and J by 9 bases, with 17 bases between. CDR3 protein: CASSSTYRDRQYF. In DNA, the CDR3 is TGTGCCAGCAGTTCAACCTACAGGGACCGGCAGTACTTC.

The CDR3 DNA reads TGCAGCGTACAACAGGGATATAACGAGCAGTACTTC. This encodes CSVQQGYNEQYF. The rearrangement joins TRBV29-1 to TRBJ2-7, with D tentatively TRBD1 (6 bases). Germline V gene data show CDR1 as SQVTM and CDR2 as ANQGSEA. This CDR3 contains 12 residues. Trimming removed 6 bases from V and 5 bases from J, with 14 bases in between.

CDR3: CSAILSGRSYEQYF. The CDR3 nucleotides read TGCAGCGCCATCCTTAGCGGGAGATCCTACGAGCAGTACTTC. This chain connects TRBV29-1 to TRBJ2-7; 9 bases map to TRBD2. Unmatched junction bases numbered 8, after V lost 7 bases and J lost 1 base. Germline V gene data show CDR1 as SQVTM and CDR2 as ANQGSEA. The CDR3 totals 14 residues.

The chain has TRBV5-1 and TRBJ1-1; TRBD1 matches 9 bases. Germline V CDR1 and CDR2: SGHRS, YFSETQ. The CDR3 contains 13 residues. Trimming at V came to 7 bases and at J to 6 bases, leaving 7 bases not matched to a gene. The CDR3 sequence: CASGRQGGAEAFF. The CDR3 DNA reads as TGCGCCAGCGGGCGACAGGGGGGCGCTGAAGCTTTCTTT.

This clone was seen more than once but under ten times. The rearrangement links TRBV5-8 to TRBJ2-1; TRBD2 aligns across 9 bases. V was clipped by 0 bases and J by 3 bases; unmatched bases: 7. Germline lookup yields CDR1 SGHTS and CDR2 YDEGEE. The CDR3 has 17 residues. CDR3 coding DNA: TGTGCCAGCAGCTTGGCTAGCGGGGACCCCATCTACAATGAGCAGTTCTTC. It translates to CASSLASGDPIYNEQFF. The full variable domain, completed using reference TRBV5-8 and TRBJ2-1, is EAGVTQSPTHLIKTRGQQATLRCSPISGHTSVYWYQQALGLGLQFLLWYDEGEERNRGNFPPRFSGRQFPNYSSELNVNALELEDSALYLCASSLASGDPIYNEQFFGPGTRLTVL.

The chain uses TRBV18 and TRBJ2-7; D is perhaps TRBD2 (5 bases). The CDR3 runs to 14 residues. V gave up 3 bases and J gave up 6 bases, with 15 bases separating them. Looked up from germline, CDR1 is KGHSH and CDR2 is LQKENI. Here the CDR3 DNA reads TGTGCCAGCTCACCCCTGGACTCGGCGGGCGAGCAGTACTTC. This encodes CASSPLDSAGEQYF.

This clone came up a few times. The genes are TRBV19 and TRBJ2-2; 9 nucleotides match TRBD1. V shed 8 bases, J shed 6 bases, and the junction held 7 bases outside the gene matches. Germline values: CDR1 LNHDA, CDR2 SQIVND (reference sequence). The CDR3 is made up of 14 amino acids. CDR3 in amino acids: CASLGTGRAGELFF. The CDR3 region has the DNA TGTGCCAGTCTAGGGACAGGGAGGGCCGGGGAGCTGTTTTTT.

Details on this clone: Mismatch with germline at one junction end may stem from a read error. The chain employs TRBV7-9 and TRBJ2-3; 8 positions agree with TRBD1. CDR1 SEHNR and CDR2 FQNEAQ come from the germline V gene (reference sequence). This CDR3 contains 16 residues. The CDR3 DNA reads as TGTTCCAGCAGCAATCTTGACCGACAGGGGACAGATACGCAGTATTTT. This codes for CSSSNLDRQGTDTQYF.

This clone was seen just once. V usage is TRBV15 and J usage is TRBJ2-1; TRBD1 might be the D (5 bases). Trimming shortened V by 8 bases and J by 6 bases, and 20 bases separated the two germline ends. Looked up from germline, CDR1 is LNHNV and CDR2 is YYDKDF (reference sequence). This CDR3 spans 15 amino acids. This CDR3 is CATLKGPPSRNEQFF. The CDR3 DNA sequence: TGTGCCACCTTAAAGGGGCCTCCATCCCGCAATGAGCAGTTCTTC.